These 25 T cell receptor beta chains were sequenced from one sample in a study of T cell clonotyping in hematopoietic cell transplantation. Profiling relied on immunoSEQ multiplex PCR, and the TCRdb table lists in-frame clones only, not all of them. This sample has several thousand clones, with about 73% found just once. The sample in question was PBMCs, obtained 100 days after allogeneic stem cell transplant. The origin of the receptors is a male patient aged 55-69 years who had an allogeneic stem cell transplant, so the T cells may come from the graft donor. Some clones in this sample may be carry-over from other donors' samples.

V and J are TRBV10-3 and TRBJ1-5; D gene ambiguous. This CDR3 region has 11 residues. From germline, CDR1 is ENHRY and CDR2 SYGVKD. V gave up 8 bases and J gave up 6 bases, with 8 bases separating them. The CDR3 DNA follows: TGTGCCATCCGGGTAATTCAGCCCCAGCATTTT. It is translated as CAIRVIQPQHF.

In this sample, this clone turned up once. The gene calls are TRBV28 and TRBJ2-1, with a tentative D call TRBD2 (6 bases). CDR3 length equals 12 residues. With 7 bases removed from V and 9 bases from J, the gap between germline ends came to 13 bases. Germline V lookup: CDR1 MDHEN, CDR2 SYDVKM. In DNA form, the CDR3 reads TGTGCCAGCACCGCGGCGGGGTTTGAGCAGTTCTTC. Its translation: CASTAAGFEQFF.

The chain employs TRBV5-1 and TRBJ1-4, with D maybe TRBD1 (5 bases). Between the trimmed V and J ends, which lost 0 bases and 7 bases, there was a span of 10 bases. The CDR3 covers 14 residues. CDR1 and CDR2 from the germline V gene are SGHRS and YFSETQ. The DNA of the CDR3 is TGCGCCAGCAGCTTGGAGGGGTCGGGTGAAAAACTGTTTTTT. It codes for CASSLEGSGEKLFF.

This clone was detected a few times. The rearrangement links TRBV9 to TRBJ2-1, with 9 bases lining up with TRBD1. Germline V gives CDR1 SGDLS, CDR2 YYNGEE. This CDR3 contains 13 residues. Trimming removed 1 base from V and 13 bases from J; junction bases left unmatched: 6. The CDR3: CASSVLQGAIQFF. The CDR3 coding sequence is TGTGCCAGCAGCGTACTACAGGGGGCGATTCAGTTCTTC.

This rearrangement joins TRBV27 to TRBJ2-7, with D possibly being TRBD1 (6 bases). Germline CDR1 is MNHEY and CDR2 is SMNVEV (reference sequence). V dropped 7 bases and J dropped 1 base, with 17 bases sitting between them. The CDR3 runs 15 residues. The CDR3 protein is CASTLVGAGSYEQYF. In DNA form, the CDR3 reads TGTGCCAGCACGCTAGTGGGGGCTGGTTCCTACGAGCAGTACTTC.

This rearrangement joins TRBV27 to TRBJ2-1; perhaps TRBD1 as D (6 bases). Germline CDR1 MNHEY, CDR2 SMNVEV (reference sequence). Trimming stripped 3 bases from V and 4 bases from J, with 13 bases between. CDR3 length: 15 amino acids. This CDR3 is CASSFLGQGYNEQFF. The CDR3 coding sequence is TGTGCCAGCAGTTTTCTAGGGCAGGGGTACAATGAGCAGTTCTTC.

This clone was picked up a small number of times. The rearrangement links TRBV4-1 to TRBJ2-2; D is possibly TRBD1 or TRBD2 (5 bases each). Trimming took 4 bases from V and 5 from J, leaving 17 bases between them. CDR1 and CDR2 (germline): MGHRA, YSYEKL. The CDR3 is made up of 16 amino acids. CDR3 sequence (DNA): TGCGCCAGCAGCCCCCCGGGGCGATGGAATACCGGGGAGCTGTTTTTT. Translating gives CASSPPGRWNTGELFF.

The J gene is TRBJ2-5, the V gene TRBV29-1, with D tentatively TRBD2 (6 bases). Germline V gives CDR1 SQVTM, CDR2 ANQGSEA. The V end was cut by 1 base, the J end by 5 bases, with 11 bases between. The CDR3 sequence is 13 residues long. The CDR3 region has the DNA TGCAGCGTTGAAGGCGGGGTAGTCGAGACCCAGTACTTC. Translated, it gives CSVEGGVVETQYF.

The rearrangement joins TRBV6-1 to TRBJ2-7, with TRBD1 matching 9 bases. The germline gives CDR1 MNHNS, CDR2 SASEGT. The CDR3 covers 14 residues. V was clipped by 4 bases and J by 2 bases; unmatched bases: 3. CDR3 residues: CASSGDRAPYEQYF. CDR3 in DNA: TGTGCCAGCAGTGGGGACAGGGCGCCCTACGAGCAGTACTTC.

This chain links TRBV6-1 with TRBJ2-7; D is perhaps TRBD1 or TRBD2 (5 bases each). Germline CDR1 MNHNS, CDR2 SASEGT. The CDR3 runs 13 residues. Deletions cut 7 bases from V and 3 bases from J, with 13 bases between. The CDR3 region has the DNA TGTGCCAGCAACCGGGGCGCCCACTACGAGCAGTACTTC. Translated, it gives CASNRGAHYEQYF.

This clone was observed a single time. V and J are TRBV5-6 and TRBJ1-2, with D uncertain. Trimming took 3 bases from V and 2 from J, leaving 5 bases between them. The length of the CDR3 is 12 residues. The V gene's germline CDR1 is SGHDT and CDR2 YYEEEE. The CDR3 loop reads CASSSKNYGYTF. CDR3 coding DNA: TGTGCCAGCAGCTCAAAAAACTATGGCTACACCTTC.

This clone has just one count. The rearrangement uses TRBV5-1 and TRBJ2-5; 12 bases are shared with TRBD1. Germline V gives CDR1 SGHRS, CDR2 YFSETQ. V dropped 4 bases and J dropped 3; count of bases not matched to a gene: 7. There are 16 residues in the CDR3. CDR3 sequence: CASSVLGQGAKETQYF. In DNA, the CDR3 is TGCGCCAGCAGCGTCTTGGGACAGGGGGCTAAAGAGACCCAGTACTTC.

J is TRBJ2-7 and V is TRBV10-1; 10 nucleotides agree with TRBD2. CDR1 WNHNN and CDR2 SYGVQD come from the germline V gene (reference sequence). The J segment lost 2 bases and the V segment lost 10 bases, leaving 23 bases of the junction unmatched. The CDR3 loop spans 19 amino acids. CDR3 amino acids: CATLGGASGSSPNTYEQYF. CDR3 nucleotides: TGCGCCACCCTAGGCGGGGCTAGCGGGAGTTCCCCAAACACCTACGAGCAGTACTTC.

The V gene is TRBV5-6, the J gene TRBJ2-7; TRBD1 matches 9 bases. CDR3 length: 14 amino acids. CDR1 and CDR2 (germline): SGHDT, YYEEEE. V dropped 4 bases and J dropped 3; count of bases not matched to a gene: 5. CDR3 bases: TGTGCCAGCAGCCTGATGACAGGGGGCTACGAGCAGTACTTC. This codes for CASSLMTGGYEQYF.

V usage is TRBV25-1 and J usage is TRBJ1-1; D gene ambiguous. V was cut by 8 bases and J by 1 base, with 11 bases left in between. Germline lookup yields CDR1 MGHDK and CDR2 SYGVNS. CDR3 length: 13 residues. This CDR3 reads CASGVLGNTEAFF. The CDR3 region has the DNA TGTGCCAGCGGAGTTCTAGGGAACACTGAAGCTTTCTTT.

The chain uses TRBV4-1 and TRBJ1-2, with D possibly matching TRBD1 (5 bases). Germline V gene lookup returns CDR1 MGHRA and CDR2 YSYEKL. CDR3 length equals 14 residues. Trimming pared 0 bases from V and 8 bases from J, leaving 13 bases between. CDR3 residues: CASSQDRTIGGYTF. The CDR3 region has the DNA TGCGCCAGCAGCCAAGATAGGACAATCGGGGGCTACACCTTC.

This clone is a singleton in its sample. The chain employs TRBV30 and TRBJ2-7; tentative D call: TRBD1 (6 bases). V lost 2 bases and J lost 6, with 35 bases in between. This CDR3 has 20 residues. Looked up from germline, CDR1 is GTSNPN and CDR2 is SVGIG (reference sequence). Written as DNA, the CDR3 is TGTGCCTGGAGTTCCCCCTACCTTGACAGGAAACAAACGGACAAGACCGAGCAGTACTTC. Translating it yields CAWSSPYLDRKQTDKTEQYF.

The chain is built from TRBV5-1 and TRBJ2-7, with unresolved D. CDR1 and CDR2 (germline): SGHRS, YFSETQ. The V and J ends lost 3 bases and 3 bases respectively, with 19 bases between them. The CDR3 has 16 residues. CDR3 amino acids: CASSSVGGFGFYEQYF. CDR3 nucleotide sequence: TGCGCCAGCAGCTCCGTGGGCGGCTTTGGCTTCTACGAGCAGTACTTC.

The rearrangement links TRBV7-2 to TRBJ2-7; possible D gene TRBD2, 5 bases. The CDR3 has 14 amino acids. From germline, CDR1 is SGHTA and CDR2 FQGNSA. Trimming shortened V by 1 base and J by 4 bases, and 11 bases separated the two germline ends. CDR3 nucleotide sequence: TGTGCCAGCAGCTTAGACGGGGTGGGGTACGAGCAGTACTTC. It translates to CASSLDGVGYEQYF. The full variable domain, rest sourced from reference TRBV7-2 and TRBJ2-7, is GAGVSQSPSNKVTEKGKDVELRCDPISGHTALYWYRQSLGQGLEFLIYFQGNSAPDKSGLPSDRFSAERTGGSVSTLTIQRTQQEDSAVYLCASSLDGVGYEQYFGPGTRLTVT.

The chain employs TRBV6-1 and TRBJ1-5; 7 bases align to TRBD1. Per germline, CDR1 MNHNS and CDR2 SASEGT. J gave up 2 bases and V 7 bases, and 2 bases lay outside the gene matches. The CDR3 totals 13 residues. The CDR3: CASKTGGNQPQHF. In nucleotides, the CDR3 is TGTGCCAGCAAAACAGGGGGCAATCAGCCCCAGCATTTT.

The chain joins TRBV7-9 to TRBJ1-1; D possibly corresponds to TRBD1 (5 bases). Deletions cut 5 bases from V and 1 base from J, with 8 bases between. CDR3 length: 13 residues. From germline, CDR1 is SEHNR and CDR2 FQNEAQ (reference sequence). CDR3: CASSPRGNTEAFF. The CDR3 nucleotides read TGTGCCAGCAGCCCGAGGGGGAACACTGAAGCTTTCTTT.

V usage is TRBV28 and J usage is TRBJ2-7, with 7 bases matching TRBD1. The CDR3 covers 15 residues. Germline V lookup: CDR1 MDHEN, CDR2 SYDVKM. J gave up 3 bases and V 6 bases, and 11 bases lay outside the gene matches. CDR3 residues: CASRPVDRRHYEQYF. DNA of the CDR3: TGTGCCAGCAGACCGGTGGACAGGCGACACTACGAGCAGTACTTC. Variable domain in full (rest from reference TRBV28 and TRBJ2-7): DVKVTQSSRYLVKRTGEKVFLECVQDMDHENMFWYRQDPGLGLRLIYFSYDVKMKEKGDIPEGYSVSREKKERFSLILESASTNQTSMYLCASRPVDRRHYEQYFGPGTRLTVT.

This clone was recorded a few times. CDR3 in amino acids: CASSRDTYEQYF. The DNA of the CDR3 is TGTGCCAGCTCACGGGACACGTACGAGCAGTACTTC. The chain uses TRBV18 and TRBJ2-7; D possibly corresponds to TRBD1 (6 bases). Germline V gene sequence: CDR1 KGHSH, CDR2 LQKENI. V lost 4 bases to trimming and J lost 4 bases, with 8 bases between them. This CDR3 is 12 amino acids long.

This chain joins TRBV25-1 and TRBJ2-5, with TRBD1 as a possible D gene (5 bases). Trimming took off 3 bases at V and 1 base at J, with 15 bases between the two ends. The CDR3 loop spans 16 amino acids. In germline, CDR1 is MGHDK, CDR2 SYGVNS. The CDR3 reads CASSDQLTASQETQYF. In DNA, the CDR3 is TGTGCCAGCAGTGACCAGTTGACAGCCTCCCAAGAGACCCAGTACTTC.

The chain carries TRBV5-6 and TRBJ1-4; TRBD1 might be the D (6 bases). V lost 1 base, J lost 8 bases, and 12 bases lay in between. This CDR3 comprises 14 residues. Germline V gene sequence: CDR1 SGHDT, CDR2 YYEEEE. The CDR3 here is CASSLLGAGEKLFF. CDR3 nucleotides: TGTGCCAGCAGCTTGCTGGGGGCTGGGGAAAAACTGTTTTTT. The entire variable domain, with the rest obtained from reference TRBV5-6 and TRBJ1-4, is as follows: DAGVTQSPTHLIKTRGQQVTLRCSPKSGHDTVSWYQQALGQGPQFIFQYYEEEERQRGNFPDRFSGHQFPNYSSELNVNALLLGDSALYLCASSLLGAGEKLFFGSGTQLSVL.